The TCR beta chain described here comes from a study of siplizumab effects on memory and regulatory T cells. Study results and limitations: It seemed that naive T cells were more diverse than memory cells and were major contributors to the alloresponse. Siplizumab significantly lowered the alloreactive sequences that could be traced to unstimulated CD4+ memory cells.

Per germline, CDR1 KGHSH and CDR2 LQKENI. CDR3 length equals 12 residues. V was trimmed by 7 bases and J by 4 bases, leaving 10 bases between them. Sequenced by immunoSEQ multiplex PCR; TCRdb stores in-frame clones only, minus some. The sample holds about 120,000 clones, around 93% seen once. As concerns this clone: Its target is not known.

This sequence joins TRBV18 and TRBJ1-1; weak D call: TRBD1 (6 bases). The source is a human donor in good health. Sequenced: non-Treg CD4+ T cells sorted from blood. The CDR3: CASFGGGTEAFF. CDR3 DNA: TGTGCCAGCTTCGGAGGGGGCACTGAAGCTTTCTTT.